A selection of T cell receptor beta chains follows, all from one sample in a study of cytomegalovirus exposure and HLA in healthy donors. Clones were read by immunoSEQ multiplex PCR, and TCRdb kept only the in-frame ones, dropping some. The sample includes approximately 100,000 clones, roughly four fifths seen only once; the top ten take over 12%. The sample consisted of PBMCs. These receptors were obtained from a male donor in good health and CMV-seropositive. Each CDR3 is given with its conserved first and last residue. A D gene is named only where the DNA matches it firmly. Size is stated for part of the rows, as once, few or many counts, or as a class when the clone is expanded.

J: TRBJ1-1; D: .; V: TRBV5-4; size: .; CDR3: CASRQGQGEAFF; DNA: TGTGCCAGCAGACAGGGTCAGGGTGAAGCTTTCTTT
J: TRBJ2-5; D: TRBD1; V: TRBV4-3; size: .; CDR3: CASSQVTGEQETQYF; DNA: TGCGCCAGCAGCCAGGTTACAGGGGAGCAAGAGACCCAGTACTTC
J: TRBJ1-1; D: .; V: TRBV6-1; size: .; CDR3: CASTQQYTEAFF; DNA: TGTGCCAGCACCCAACAATACACTGAAGCTTTCTTT
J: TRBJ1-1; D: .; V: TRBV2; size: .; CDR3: CASSISALDNPIFF; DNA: TGTGCCAGCAGCATCTCAGCCCTGGACAACCCGATTTTCTTT
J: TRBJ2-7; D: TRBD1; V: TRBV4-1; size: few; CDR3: CASSQSPGTVTYEQYF; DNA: TGCGCCAGCAGCCAAAGTCCCGGGACAGTTACCTACGAGCAGTACTTC
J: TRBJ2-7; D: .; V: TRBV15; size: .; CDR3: CATQDSGYEQYF; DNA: TGTGCCACCCAAGATTCGGGGTACGAGCAGTACTTC
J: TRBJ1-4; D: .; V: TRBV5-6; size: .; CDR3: CASSGQTGATNEKLFF; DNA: TGTGCCAGCAGCGGACAAACAGGAGCAACTAATGAAAAACTGTTTTTT
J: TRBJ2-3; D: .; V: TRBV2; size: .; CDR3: CASSVAADTQYF; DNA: TGTGCCAGCAGCGTAGCGGCAGATACGCAGTATTTT
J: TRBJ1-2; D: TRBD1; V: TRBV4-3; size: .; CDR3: CASKDTGQNYGYTF; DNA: TGCGCCAGCAAGGACACGGGACAGAACTATGGCTACACCTTC
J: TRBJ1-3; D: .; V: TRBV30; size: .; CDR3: CAWSPGQSGNTIYF; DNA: TGTGCCTGGAGTCCCGGACAGTCTGGAAACACCATATATTTT
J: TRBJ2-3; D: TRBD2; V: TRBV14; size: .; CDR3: CASSQEAPGGRDTQYF; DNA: TGTGCCAGCAGCCAAGAGGCCCCGGGGGGGCGTGATACGCAGTATTTT
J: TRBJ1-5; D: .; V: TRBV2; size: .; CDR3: CASSFEQGIFQPQHF; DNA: TGTGCCAGCAGTTTCGAACAGGGAATATTCCAGCCCCAGCATTTT
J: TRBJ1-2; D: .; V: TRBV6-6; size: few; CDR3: CASSPPGGWYGYTF; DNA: TGTGCCAGCAGTCCCCCGGGAGGGTGGTATGGCTACACCTTC
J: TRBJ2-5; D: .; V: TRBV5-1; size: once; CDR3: CASSQGTEQETQYF; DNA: TGCGCCAGCAGCCAGGGGACGGAACAAGAGACCCAGTACTTC
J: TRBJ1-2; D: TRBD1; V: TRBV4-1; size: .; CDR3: CASRDRVSNYGYTF; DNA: TGCGCCAGCAGAGACAGGGTCTCTAACTATGGCTACACCTTC
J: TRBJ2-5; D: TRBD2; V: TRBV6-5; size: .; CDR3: CASSYGGGGPQETQYF; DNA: TGTGCCAGCAGTTACGGGGGCGGGGGGCCACAAGAGACCCAGTACTTC
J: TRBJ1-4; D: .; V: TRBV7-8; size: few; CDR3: CASSYRVIGEKLFF; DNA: TGTGCCAGCAGCTACAGGGTGATTGGTGAAAAACTGTTTTTT
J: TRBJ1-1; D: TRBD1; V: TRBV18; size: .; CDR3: CASSQTGGSDTEAFF; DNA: TGTGCCAGCTCACAAACAGGGGGCAGCGACACTGAAGCTTTCTTT
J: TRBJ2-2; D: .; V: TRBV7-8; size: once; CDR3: CASTIDRLGGELFF; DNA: TGTGCCAGCACCATCGACAGACTCGGCGGGGAGCTGTTTTTT
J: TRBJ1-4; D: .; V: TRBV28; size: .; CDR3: CASLRGIRGEKLFF; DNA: TGTGCCAGTTTAAGGGGGATTAGAGGTGAAAAACTGTTTTTT
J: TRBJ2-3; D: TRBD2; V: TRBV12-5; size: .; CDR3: CASGGLAGGGDTQYF; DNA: TGTGCTAGTGGCGGACTAGCGGGGGGTGGAGATACGCAGTATTTT
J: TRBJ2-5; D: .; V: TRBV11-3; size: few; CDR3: CASSLGSTQTTQYF; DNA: TGTGCCAGCAGCTTAGGTTCTACACAGACGACCCAGTACTTC
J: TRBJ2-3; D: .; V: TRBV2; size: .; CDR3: CASSSSSGTQYF; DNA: TGTGCCAGCAGTAGCAGTAGCGGTACGCAGTATTTT
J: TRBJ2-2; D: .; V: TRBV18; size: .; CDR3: CASSPPVLTGELFF; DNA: TGTGCCAGCTCACCACCGGTACTCACCGGGGAGCTGTTTTTT
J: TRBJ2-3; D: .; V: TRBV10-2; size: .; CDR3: CASSQGLRDTQYF; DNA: TGCGCCAGCAGCCAAGGACTGAGGGATACGCAGTATTTT
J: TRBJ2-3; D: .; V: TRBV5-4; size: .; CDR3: CASSVDRTDTQYF; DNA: TGTGCCAGCAGCGTCGACAGAACAGATACGCAGTATTTT
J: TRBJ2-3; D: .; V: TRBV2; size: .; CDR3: CASSAERGTDTQYF; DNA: TGTGCCAGCAGTGCCGAACGAGGCACAGATACGCAGTATTTT
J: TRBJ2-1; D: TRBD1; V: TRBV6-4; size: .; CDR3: CASSGPSGGVPIYNEQFF; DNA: TGTGCCAGCAGTGGCCCTTCAGGGGGCGTACCTATCTACAATGAGCAGTTCTTC
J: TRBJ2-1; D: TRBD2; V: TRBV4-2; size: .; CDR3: CASSPSSSSGAYNEQFF; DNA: TGTGCCAGCAGCCCATCATCTAGTAGCGGGGCATACAATGAGCAGTTCTTC
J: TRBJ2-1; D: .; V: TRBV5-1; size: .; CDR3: CASSLEEGYNEQFF; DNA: TGCGCCAGCAGCTTGGAGGAGGGATACAATGAGCAGTTCTTC
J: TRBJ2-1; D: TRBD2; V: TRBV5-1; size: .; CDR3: CASSLNGRRGSEQFF; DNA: TGCGCCAGCAGCTTAAACGGACGGCGGGGGAGTGAGCAGTTCTTC
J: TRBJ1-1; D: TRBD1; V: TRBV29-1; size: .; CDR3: CSEKTGGEAFF; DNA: TGCAGCGAAAAGACAGGGGGAGAAGCTTTCTTT
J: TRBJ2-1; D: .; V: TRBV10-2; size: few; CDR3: CASKDSNEQFF; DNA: TGCGCCAGCAAGGACAGCAATGAGCAGTTCTTC
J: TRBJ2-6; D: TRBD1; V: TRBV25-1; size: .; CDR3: CASSADGQGIRANVLTF; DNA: TGTGCCAGCAGTGCCGATGGACAGGGAATAAGGGCCAACGTCCTGACTTTC
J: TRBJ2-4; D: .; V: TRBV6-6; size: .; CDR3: CASSYGTSLAKNIQYF; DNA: TGTGCCAGCAGTTACGGGACAAGTCTAGCCAAAAACATTCAGTACTTC
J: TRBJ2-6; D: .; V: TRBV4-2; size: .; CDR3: CASSQDLVSGANVLTF; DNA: TGTGCCAGCAGCCAAGATCTTGTATCTGGGGCCAACGTCCTGACTTTC
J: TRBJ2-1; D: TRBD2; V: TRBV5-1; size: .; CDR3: CASSLAGGQNNEQFF; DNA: TGCGCCAGCAGTCTAGCGGGGGGGCAGAACAATGAGCAGTTCTTC
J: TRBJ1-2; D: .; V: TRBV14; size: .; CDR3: CASSQGPAGAYTF; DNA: TGTGCCAGCAGCCAAGGCCCGGCGGGGGCCTACACCTTC
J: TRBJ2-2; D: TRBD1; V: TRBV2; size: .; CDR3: CASSELRGTNTGELFF; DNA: TGTGCCAGCAGTGAACTCAGGGGGACCAACACCGGGGAGCTGTTTTTT
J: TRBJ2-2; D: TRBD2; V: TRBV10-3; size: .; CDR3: CAISGGAGNGELFF; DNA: TGTGCCATCAGCGGGGGGGCCGGAAACGGGGAGCTGTTTTTT
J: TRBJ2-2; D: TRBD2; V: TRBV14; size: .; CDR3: CASSQRTSGGPNTGELFF; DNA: TGTGCCAGCAGCCAACGGACTAGCGGGGGCCCGAACACCGGGGAGCTGTTTTTT
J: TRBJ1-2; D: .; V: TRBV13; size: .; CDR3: CASSLGKGDGYTF; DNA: TGTGCCAGCAGCTTAGGCAAAGGGGATGGCTACACCTTC
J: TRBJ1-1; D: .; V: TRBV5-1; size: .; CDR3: CASTQGTEAFF; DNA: TGCGCCAGCACCCAGGGCACTGAAGCTTTCTTT
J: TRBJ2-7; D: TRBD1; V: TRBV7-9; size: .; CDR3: CASSAHPDRGTVEQYF; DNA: TGTGCCAGCAGCGCCCACCCCGACAGGGGGACGGTCGAGCAGTACTTC
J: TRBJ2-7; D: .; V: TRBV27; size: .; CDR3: CASAASWGSYEQYF; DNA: TGTGCCAGCGCCGCCTCTTGGGGCAGCTACGAGCAGTACTTC
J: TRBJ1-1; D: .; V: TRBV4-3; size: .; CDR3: CASSQDRVHTEAFF; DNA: TGCGCCAGCAGCCAAGACAGGGTGCACACTGAAGCTTTCTTT
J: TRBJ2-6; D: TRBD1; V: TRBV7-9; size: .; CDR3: CSSSLPGQGHSGANVLTF; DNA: TGTTCCAGCAGCTTGCCGGGACAGGGCCACTCTGGGGCCAACGTCCTGACTTTC
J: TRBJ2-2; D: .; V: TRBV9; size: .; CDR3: CASSVAPSAGELFF; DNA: TGTGCCAGCAGCGTAGCCCCTTCGGCCGGGGAGCTGTTTTTT
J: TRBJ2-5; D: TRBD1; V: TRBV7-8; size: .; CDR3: CASRPRGRETQYF; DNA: TGTGCCAGCAGGCCCAGGGGGCGAGAGACCCAGTACTTC
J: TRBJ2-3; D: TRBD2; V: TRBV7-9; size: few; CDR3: CSSSLSAGGVFTDTQYF; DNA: TGTTCCAGCAGCTTATCGGCGGGGGGGGTGTTCACAGATACGCAGTATTTT
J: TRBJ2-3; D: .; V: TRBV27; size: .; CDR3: CASSSDPGTSWTDTQYF; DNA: TGTGCCAGCAGTTCCGACCCTGGGACTTCGTGGACAGATACGCAGTATTTT
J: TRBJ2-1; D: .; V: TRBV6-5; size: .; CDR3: CASKDEGEEQFF; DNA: TGTGCCAGCAAAGACGAGGGGGAGGAGCAGTTCTTC
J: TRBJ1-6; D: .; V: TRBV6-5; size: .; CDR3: CASKDRSSYNSPLHF; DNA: TGTGCCAGCAAAGACAGGAGCTCCTATAATTCACCCCTCCACTTT
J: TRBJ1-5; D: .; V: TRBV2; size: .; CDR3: CASRTANQPQHF; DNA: TGTGCCAGCAGGACAGCCAATCAGCCCCAGCATTTT
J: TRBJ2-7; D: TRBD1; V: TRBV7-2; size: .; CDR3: CASSLAQGAAYEQYF; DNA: TGTGCCAGCAGCTTAGCGCAGGGGGCCGCCTACGAGCAGTACTTC